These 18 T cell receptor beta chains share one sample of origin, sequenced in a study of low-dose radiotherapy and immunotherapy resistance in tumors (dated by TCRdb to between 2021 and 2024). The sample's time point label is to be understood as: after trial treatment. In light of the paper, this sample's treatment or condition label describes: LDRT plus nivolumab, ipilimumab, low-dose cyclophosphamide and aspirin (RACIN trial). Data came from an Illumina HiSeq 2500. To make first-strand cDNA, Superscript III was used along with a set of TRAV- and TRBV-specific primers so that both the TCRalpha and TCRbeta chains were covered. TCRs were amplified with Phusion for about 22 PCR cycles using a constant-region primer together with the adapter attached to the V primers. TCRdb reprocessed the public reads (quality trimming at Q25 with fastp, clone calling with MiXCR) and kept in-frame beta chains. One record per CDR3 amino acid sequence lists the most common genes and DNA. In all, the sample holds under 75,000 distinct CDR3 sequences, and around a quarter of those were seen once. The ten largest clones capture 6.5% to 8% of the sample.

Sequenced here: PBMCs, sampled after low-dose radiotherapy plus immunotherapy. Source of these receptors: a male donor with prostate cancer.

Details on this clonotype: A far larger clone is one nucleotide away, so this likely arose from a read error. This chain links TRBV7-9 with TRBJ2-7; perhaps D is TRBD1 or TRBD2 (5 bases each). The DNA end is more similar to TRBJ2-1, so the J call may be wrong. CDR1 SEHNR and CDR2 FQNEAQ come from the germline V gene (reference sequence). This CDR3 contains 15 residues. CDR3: CASSSSGGFSYEQFF. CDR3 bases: TGTGCCAGCAGCTCGTCTGGGGGATTCTCCTACGAGCAGTTCTTC.

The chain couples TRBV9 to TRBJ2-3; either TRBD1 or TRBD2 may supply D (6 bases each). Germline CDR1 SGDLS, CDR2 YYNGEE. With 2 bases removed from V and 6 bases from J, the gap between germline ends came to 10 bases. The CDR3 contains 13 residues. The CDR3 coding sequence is TGTGCCAGCAGCGTCGGGGGCTGGGATACGCAGTATTTT. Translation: CASSVGGWDTQYF.

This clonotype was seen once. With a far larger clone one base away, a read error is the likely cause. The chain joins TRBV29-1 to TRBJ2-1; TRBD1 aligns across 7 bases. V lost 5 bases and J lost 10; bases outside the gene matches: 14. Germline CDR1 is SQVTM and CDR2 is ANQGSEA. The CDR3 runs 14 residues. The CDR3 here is CSVLQPTGNHEQFF. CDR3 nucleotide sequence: TGCAGCGTTTTACAGCCGACAGGGAACCACGAGCAGTTCTTC.

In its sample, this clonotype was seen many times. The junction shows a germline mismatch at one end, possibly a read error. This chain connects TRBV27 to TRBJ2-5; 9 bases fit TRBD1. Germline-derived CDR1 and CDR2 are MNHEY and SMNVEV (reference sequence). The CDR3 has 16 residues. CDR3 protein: CATSDSGQGFSETQYF. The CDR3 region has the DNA TGTGCCACCAGTGATTCCGGACAGGGGTTTTCAGAGACCCAGTACTTC.

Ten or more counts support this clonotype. CDR3 DNA: TGCAGTGCTAGAGATGGAAGACAGGCCCGGGAGACCCAGTACTTC. It codes for CSARDGRQARETQYF. This sequence joins TRBV20-1 and TRBJ2-5, with a weak D call TRBD1 (6 bases). Per the germline V gene, CDR1 is DFQATT and CDR2 is SNEGSKA (reference sequence). Trimming pared 0 bases from V and 5 bases from J, leaving 16 bases between. The CDR3 consists of 15 residues.

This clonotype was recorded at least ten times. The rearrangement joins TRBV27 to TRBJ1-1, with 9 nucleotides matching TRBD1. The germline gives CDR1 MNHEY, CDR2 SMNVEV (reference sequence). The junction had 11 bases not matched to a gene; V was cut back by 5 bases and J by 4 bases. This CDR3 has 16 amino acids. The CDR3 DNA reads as TGTGCCAGCAGTCCCCTAGGGACAGGGAAGCGCACTGAAGCTTTCTTT. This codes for CASSPLGTGKRTEAFF.

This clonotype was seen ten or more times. As DNA, the CDR3 is TGTGCCAGCAATTGCTTTTGCCACCAAGAGACCCAGTACTTC. It translates to CASNCFCHQETQYF. The chain carries TRBV11-3 and TRBJ2-5; D gene ambiguous. CDR3 length: 14 amino acids. V gave up 7 bases and J gave up 0 bases, with 12 bases separating them. Germline V gene data show CDR1 as SGHNT and CDR2 as YENEEA. Together with reference TRBV11-3 and TRBJ2-5, the CDR3 gives the full variable domain: EAGVVQSPRYKIIEKKQPVAFWCNPISGHNTLYWYLQNLGQGPELLIRYENEEAVDDSQLPKDRFSAERLKGVDSTLKIQPAELGDSAVYLCASNCFCHQETQYFGPGTRLLVL.

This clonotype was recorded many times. The CDR3 region is CASSIGQAGASPLHF. In DNA, the CDR3 is TGTGCCAGCAGTATAGGACAGGCGGGCGCTTCACCCCTCCACTTT. V usage is TRBV2 and J usage is TRBJ1-6; 7 bases line up with TRBD1. Germline values: CDR1 SNHLY, CDR2 FYNNEI. V lost 5 bases and J lost 9; bases outside the gene matches: 10. CDR3 length equals 15 residues.

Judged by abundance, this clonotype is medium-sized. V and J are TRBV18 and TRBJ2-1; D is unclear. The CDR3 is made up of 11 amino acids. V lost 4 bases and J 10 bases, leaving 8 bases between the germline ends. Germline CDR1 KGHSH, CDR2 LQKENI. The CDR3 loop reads CASSRAFEQFF. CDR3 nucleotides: TGTGCCAGCTCACGCGCGTTCGAGCAGTTCTTC.

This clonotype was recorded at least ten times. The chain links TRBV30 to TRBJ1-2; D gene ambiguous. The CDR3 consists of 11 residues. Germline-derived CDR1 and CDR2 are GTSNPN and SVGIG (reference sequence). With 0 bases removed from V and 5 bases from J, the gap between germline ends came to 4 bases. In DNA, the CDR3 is TGTGCCTGGAGTGTAGCGTATGGCTACACCTTC. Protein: CAWSVAYGYTF.

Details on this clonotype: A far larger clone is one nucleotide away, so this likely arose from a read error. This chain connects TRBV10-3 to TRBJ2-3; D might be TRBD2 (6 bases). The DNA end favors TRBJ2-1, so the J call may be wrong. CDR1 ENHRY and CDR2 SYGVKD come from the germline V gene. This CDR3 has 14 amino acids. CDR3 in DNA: TGTGCCATCATTGAGCAAACTAGCCAAGATGAGCAGTTCTTC. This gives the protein CAIIEQTSQDEQFF.

CDR3 in amino acids: CSARGGLRGEAFF. The CDR3 nucleotides are TGCAGTGCTAGAGGGGGCCTCCGAGGGGAAGCTTTCTTT. V gene TRBV20-1 combines with J gene TRBJ1-1; possibly TRBD1 for D (5 bases). V lost 1 base to trimming and J lost 8 bases, with 14 bases between them. Germline CDR1 and CDR2: DFQATT and SNEGSKA (reference sequence). CDR3 size: 13 residues.

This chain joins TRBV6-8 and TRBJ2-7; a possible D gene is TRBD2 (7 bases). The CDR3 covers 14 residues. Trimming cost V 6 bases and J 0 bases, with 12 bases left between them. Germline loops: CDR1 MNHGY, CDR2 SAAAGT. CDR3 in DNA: TGTGCCAGCAGAGGGGCGGGGGCCTCCTACGAGCAGTACTTC. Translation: CASRGAGASYEQYF.

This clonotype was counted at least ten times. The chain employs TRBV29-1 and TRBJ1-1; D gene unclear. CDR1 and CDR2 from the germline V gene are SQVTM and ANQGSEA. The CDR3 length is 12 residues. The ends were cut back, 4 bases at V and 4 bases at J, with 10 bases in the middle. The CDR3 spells CSVAEGSTEAFF. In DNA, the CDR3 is TGCAGCGTTGCCGAGGGTAGCACTGAAGCTTTCTTT.

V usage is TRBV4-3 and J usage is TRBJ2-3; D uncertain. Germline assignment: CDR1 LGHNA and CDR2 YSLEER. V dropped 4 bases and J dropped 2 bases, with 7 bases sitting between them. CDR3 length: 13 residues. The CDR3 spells CASSPHNTDTQYF. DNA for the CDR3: TGCGCCAGCAGCCCGCATAACACAGATACGCAGTATTTT.

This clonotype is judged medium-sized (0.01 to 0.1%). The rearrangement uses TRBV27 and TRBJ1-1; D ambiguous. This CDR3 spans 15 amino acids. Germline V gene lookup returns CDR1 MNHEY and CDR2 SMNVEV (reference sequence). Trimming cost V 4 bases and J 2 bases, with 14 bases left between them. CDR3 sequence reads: CASSSIIATNTEAFF. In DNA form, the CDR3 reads TGTGCCAGCAGTTCAATTATCGCCACCAACACTGAAGCTTTCTTT.

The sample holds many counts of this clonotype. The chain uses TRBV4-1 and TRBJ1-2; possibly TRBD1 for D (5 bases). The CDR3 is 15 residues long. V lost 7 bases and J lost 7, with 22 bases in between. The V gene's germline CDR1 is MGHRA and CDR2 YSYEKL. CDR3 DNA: TGCGCCAGCAAACAAGGGGAGGGACCGTATGGTGGCTACACCTTC. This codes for CASKQGEGPYGGYTF.

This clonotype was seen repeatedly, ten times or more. The DNA of the CDR3 is TGTGCCAGCACTCCGAGGGGGACAGGCAAGGTTGGTGAGCAGTTCTTC. Protein: CASTPRGTGKVGEQFF. The chain recombines TRBV6-6 with TRBJ2-1, with 8 bases lining up with TRBD1. CDR1 and CDR2 from the germline V gene are MNHNY and SVGAGI (reference sequence). This CDR3 contains 16 residues. Losses at the gene ends were 7 bases for V and 9 bases for J; bases not matched to a gene: 17.